Listed below are T cell receptor beta chains from one sample, sequenced in a study of blood T cell repertoires in COVID-19. Sequencing was performed with immunoSEQ multiplex PCR; in TCRdb, only in-frame clones are kept and a portion is missing. The repertoire consists of nearly 30,000 clones, with roughly three quarters occurring once and the leading ten covering about 42%. The sample taken for sequencing was peripheral blood. Receptor source: a woman aged 70-85 years with acute or convalescent COVID-19. Both conserved end residues are part of each CDR3. The D gene is left open where the match is weak. Clone size is shown for a subset of rows, as once, few, many or a class of expanded clone.

d_gene: TRBD1
v_gene: TRBV28
abundance: NA
j_gene: TRBJ2-3
CDR3aa: CASSRDRGTDTQYF
CDR3nt: TGTGCCAGCAGTCGGGACAGGGGCACAGATACGCAGTATTTT

d_gene: NA
v_gene: TRBV5-4
abundance: NA
j_gene: TRBJ1-6
CDR3aa: CASSFSGYGSPLHF
CDR3nt: TGTGCCAGCAGCTTCTCAGGGTACGGTTCACCCCTCCACTTT

d_gene: NA
v_gene: TRBV7-9
abundance: NA
j_gene: TRBJ1-2
CDR3aa: CASSLDSGRDYGYTF
CDR3nt: TGTGCCAGCAGCTTAGATTCAGGGAGGGACTATGGCTACACCTTC

d_gene: NA
v_gene: TRBV15
abundance: once
j_gene: TRBJ2-3
CDR3aa: CATSRVRPTSTDTQYF
CDR3nt: TGTGCCACCAGCAGAGTCCGTCCGACTAGCACAGATACGCAGTATTTT

d_gene: TRBD2
v_gene: TRBV4-3
abundance: NA
j_gene: TRBJ2-1
CDR3aa: CASSQDPKSGGAAYNEQFF
CDR3nt: TGCGCCAGCAGCCAAGATCCGAAGAGCGGGGGGGCCGCCTACAATGAGCAGTTCTTC

d_gene: TRBD1
v_gene: TRBV28
abundance: NA
j_gene: TRBJ1-2
CDR3aa: CASSDLTGREYGYTF
CDR3nt: TGTGCCAGCAGTGACCTGACAGGGAGAGAATATGGCTACACCTTC

d_gene: TRBD1
v_gene: TRBV18
abundance: NA
j_gene: TRBJ2-7
CDR3aa: CASSPDRDEQYF
CDR3nt: TGTGCCAGCTCACCGGACAGGGACGAGCAGTACTTC

d_gene: NA
v_gene: TRBV5-1
abundance: NA
j_gene: TRBJ2-5
CDR3aa: CASSLNREETQYF
CDR3nt: TGCGCCAGCAGCTTGAACAGGGAAGAGACCCAGTACTTC

d_gene: TRBD2
v_gene: TRBV6-5
abundance: NA
j_gene: TRBJ2-3
CDR3aa: CASSLGTSGGDTQYF
CDR3nt: TGTGCCAGCAGTCTCGGGACTAGCGGGGGAGATACGCAGTATTTT

d_gene: TRBD1
v_gene: TRBV3-1/TRBV3-2
abundance: NA
j_gene: TRBJ1-1
CDR3aa: CASSLNRGTEAFF
CDR3nt: TGTGCCAGCAGCTTAAACAGGGGGACTGAAGCTTTCTTT

d_gene: NA
v_gene: TRBV5-4
abundance: NA
j_gene: TRBJ2-2
CDR3aa: CASSLKGVGELFF
CDR3nt: TGTGCCAGCAGCCTTAAAGGGGTCGGGGAGCTGTTTTTT

d_gene: NA
v_gene: TRBV7-9
abundance: NA
j_gene: TRBJ2-1
CDR3aa: CASSWGQVPSQFF
CDR3nt: TGTGCCAGCAGCTGGGGGCAGGTGCCAAGCCAGTTCTTC

d_gene: NA
v_gene: TRBV6-5
abundance: NA
j_gene: TRBJ1-5
CDR3aa: CASSYGGGHQPQHF
CDR3nt: TGTGCCAGCAGTTACGGGGGGGGGCATCAGCCCCAGCATTTT

d_gene: NA
v_gene: TRBV6-2/TRBV6-3
abundance: NA
j_gene: TRBJ1-2
CDR3aa: CASSYSRRGGSYTF
CDR3nt: TGTGCCAGCAGTTACTCTCGCAGGGGTGGAAGCTACACCTTC

d_gene: NA
v_gene: TRBV29-1
abundance: NA
j_gene: TRBJ2-3
CDR3aa: CSVGLARRGQTSTDTQYF
CDR3nt: TGCAGCGTTGGCCTGGCACGGCGAGGGCAAACCTCCACAGATACGCAGTATTTT

d_gene: NA
v_gene: TRBV3-1/TRBV3-2
abundance: NA
j_gene: TRBJ2-5
CDR3aa: CASSFKGAQYF
CDR3nt: TGTGCCAGCAGCTTTAAGGGAGCCCAGTACTTC

d_gene: NA
v_gene: TRBV6-5
abundance: NA
j_gene: TRBJ2-7
CDR3aa: CASITREYEQYF
CDR3nt: TGTGCCAGCATAACCCGAGAGTACGAGCAGTACTTC

d_gene: TRBD2
v_gene: TRBV7-9
abundance: NA
j_gene: TRBJ2-3
CDR3aa: CASSSTSGRAPTDTQYF
CDR3nt: TGTGCCAGCAGCTCGACTAGCGGGAGGGCCCCCACAGATACGCAGTATTTT

d_gene: NA
v_gene: TRBV6-2/TRBV6-3
abundance: NA
j_gene: TRBJ1-2
CDR3aa: CASSYSRTGPNYGYTF
CDR3nt: TGTGCCAGCAGTTACTCAAGAACAGGACCAAACTATGGCTACACCTTC

d_gene: TRBD1
v_gene: TRBV28
abundance: NA
j_gene: TRBJ1-4
CDR3aa: CASRPMGDRGEKLFF
CDR3nt: TGTGCCAGCAGGCCCATGGGGGACAGGGGCGAAAAACTGTTTTTT

d_gene: NA
v_gene: TRBV28
abundance: once
j_gene: TRBJ2-2
CDR3aa: CASSLNSGNTGELFF
CDR3nt: TGTGCCAGCAGTTTAAATTCAGGGAACACCGGGGAGCTGTTTTTT

d_gene: TRBD1
v_gene: TRBV11-2
abundance: NA
j_gene: TRBJ2-1
CDR3aa: CASSLDQGGDEQFF
CDR3nt: TGTGCCAGCAGCTTAGATCAAGGGGGCGATGAGCAGTTCTTC

d_gene: NA
v_gene: TRBV7-7
abundance: NA
j_gene: TRBJ2-1
CDR3aa: CASSLEEDSYNEQFF
CDR3nt: TGTGCTAGCAGCTTAGAAGAGGACTCCTACAATGAGCAGTTCTTC

d_gene: TRBD1
v_gene: TRBV4-3
abundance: NA
j_gene: TRBJ2-7
CDR3aa: CASSQAYRGAYEQYF
CDR3nt: TGCGCCAGCAGCCAAGCCTACAGGGGGGCCTACGAGCAGTACTTC

d_gene: TRBD2
v_gene: TRBV5-1
abundance: once
j_gene: TRBJ2-3
CDR3aa: CASSPAGREDTQYF
CDR3nt: TGCGCCAGCAGCCCGGCCGGGCGGGAGGATACGCAGTATTTT

d_gene: TRBD2
v_gene: TRBV5-1
abundance: NA
j_gene: TRBJ2-7
CDR3aa: CASSRASGASEQYF
CDR3nt: TGCGCCAGCAGCAGGGCTAGCGGGGCATCCGAGCAGTACTTC

d_gene: NA
v_gene: TRBV29-1
abundance: NA
j_gene: TRBJ1-2
CDR3aa: CSVRVGGYGYTF
CDR3nt: TGCAGCGTTCGCGTCGGGGGCTATGGCTACACCTTC

d_gene: TRBD1
v_gene: TRBV7-6
abundance: NA
j_gene: TRBJ2-2
CDR3aa: CASSLGPGQGTGELFF
CDR3nt: TGTGCCAGCAGCTTAGGGCCGGGACAGGGGACCGGGGAGCTGTTTTTT

d_gene: TRBD1
v_gene: TRBV10-2
abundance: NA
j_gene: TRBJ1-5
CDR3aa: CASSEQTGSVSSQPQHF
CDR3nt: TGCGCCAGCAGTGAGCAGACAGGGTCGGTTTCCAGTCAGCCCCAGCATTTT

d_gene: NA
v_gene: TRBV7-9
abundance: NA
j_gene: TRBJ1-3
CDR3aa: CASSLGIQGNGNTIYF
CDR3nt: TGTGCCAGCAGCTTAGGGATACAGGGAAACGGAAACACCATATATTTT

d_gene: NA
v_gene: TRBV7-3
abundance: few
j_gene: TRBJ2-2
CDR3aa: CASSSSGNAELFF
CDR3nt: TGTGCCAGCAGCTCCTCCGGGAACGCTGAGCTGTTTTTT

d_gene: TRBD2
v_gene: TRBV11-2
abundance: once
j_gene: TRBJ2-1
CDR3aa: CASSPLGTSGSINEQFF
CDR3nt: TGTGCCAGCAGCCCCCTCGGGACTAGCGGGAGTATAAATGAGCAGTTCTTC

d_gene: TRBD2
v_gene: TRBV7-2
abundance: NA
j_gene: TRBJ2-1
CDR3aa: CASSLDLAGGTNEQFF
CDR3nt: TGTGCCAGCAGCTTAGATTTAGCGGGGGGGACGAATGAGCAGTTCTTC

d_gene: TRBD2
v_gene: TRBV28
abundance: NA
j_gene: TRBJ2-5
CDR3aa: CASTPASGRAQETQYF
CDR3nt: TGTGCCAGCACCCCAGCCAGCGGGAGGGCCCAAGAGACCCAGTACTTC

d_gene: NA
v_gene: TRBV18
abundance: NA
j_gene: TRBJ2-7
CDR3aa: CASSPGAAGYEQYF
CDR3nt: TGTGCCAGCTCACCTGGAGCTGCCGGCTACGAGCAGTACTTC

d_gene: TRBD2
v_gene: TRBV6-4
abundance: NA
j_gene: TRBJ2-1
CDR3aa: CASSDSGREGLSRQFF
CDR3nt: TGTGCCAGCAGTGACTCAGGGCGGGAGGGCCTCTCCCGGCAGTTCTTC

d_gene: NA
v_gene: TRBV29-1
abundance: NA
j_gene: TRBJ2-7
CDR3aa: CSVEDPHASSYEQYF
CDR3nt: TGCAGCGTTGAAGATCCTCACGCTAGCTCCTACGAGCAGTACTTC

d_gene: TRBD2
v_gene: TRBV9
abundance: NA
j_gene: TRBJ2-7
CDR3aa: CASSATSGQSHEQYF
CDR3nt: TGTGCCAGCAGCGCTACTAGCGGACAGTCCCACGAGCAGTACTTC